This TCR beta chain came from a study of tumor-infiltrating lymphocytes in localized non-small cell lung cancer. In the study overall: Several tumor histologies, both smoking statuses, and some post-neoadjuvant chemotherapy samples were included. From each patient, both tumor and uninvolved lung, non-adjacent to tumor, were sampled.

The table lists this clone with a few counts. Its antigen is unknown. Using immunoSEQ multiplex PCR, the repertoire was profiled, and TCRdb retains in-frame clones only, with some absent. Among 3,600 or so clones listed, roughly three fifths were seen once. Trimming left V 4 bases short and J 7 bases short, with 13 bases between. The germline CDR1 and CDR2 sequences are MDHEN and SYDVKM. CDR3 length: 13 residues. Study-level results: TCR sequencing covered a subset of patients with enough tissue. Different pieces of the same tissue went to different assays, confounding technical variation with intratumor heterogeneity.

The TCR originated in a human donor with non-small cell lung cancer. The gene calls are TRBV28 and TRBJ1-1, with D perhaps TRBD1 (5 bases). Sequenced input: uninvolved lung tissue not adjacent to the tumor. The CDR3 coding sequence is TGTGCCAGCAGTTCTGCGGGGCGGATTGAAGCTTTCTTT. Translating gives CASSSAGRIEAFF.